This T cell receptor beta chain appears in the sequencing data of a study of regulatory T cells in long-lasting Graves disease. Building of the TCR beta libraries involved iRepertoire HTBI primers and Arm-PCR of CDR3 regions. TCRdb passed the multiplex PCR reads through MiXCR, listing each CDR3 protein once. The sample has about 470,000 distinct CDR3 sequences, around 21% seen once. Time point denoted: persistent/refractory GD, antithyroid drugs over 5 years with positive TRAb. Construction of the TCR library relied on RNA isolated from PBMCs. Remarks on this clonotype: This may stem from a read error, because a much larger clone lies one nucleotide away.

The CDR3 has 12 residues. Germline values: CDR1 SQVTM, CDR2 ANQGSEA. Trimming stripped 3 bases from V and 4 bases from J, with 9 bases between. The receptor was derived from a female donor with Graves disease. The gene calls are TRBV29-1 and TRBJ1-2; no reliable D call. The material sequenced was peripheral blood mononuclear cells (PBMCs), taken when the disease was refractory, from a patient treated with antithyroid drugs. CDR3: CSVDIPIYGYTF. The DNA of the CDR3 is TGCAGCGTTGATATTCCTATCTATGGCTACACCTTC.